What follows is one T cell receptor beta chain and its context. A J-beta primer mix and a sample-barcoded 5' primer were used in a second PCR of about 7 to 12 cycles. TCRdb itself ran the 5' RACE reads through MiXCR, one entry per CDR3 protein. The table shows about 640,000 distinct CDR3 sequences, with under 65% occurring only once. This sample is part of a study of blood T cells in healthy people across ages. The germline V gene has CDR1 SQVTM and CDR2 ANQGSEA. With 5 bases clipped from V and 11 bases from J, the junction kept 22 bases outside the gene matches. The length of the CDR3 is 18 residues.

This sequence originates from a man aged 60 to 69 in good health. The chain links TRBV29-1 to TRBJ2-5; TRBD2 agrees at 14 bases. The sequencing sample was made of blood. The CDR3 loop is CSVLTSGGALSAYNEQYF. Here the CDR3 DNA reads TGCAGCGTTCTGACTAGCGGGGGGGCTCTCTCCGCCTACAATGAGCAGTACTTC. The whole variable domain, remainder taken from reference TRBV29-1 and TRBJ2-5, is SAVISQKPSRDICQRGTSLTIQCQVDSQVTMMFWYRQQPGQSLTLIATANQGSEATYESGFVIDKFPISRPNLTFSTLTVSNMSPEDSSIYLCSVLTSGGALSAYNEQYFGPGTRLLVL.